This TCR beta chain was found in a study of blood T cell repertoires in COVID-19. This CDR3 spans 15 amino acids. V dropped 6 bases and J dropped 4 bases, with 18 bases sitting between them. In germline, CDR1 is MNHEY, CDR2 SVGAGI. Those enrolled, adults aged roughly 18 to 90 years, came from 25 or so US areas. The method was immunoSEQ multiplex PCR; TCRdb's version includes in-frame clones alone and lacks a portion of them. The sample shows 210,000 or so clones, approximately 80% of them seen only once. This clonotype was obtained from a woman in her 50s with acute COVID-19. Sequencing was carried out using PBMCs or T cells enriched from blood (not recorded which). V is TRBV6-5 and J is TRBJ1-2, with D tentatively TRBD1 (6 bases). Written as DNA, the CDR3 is TGTGCCAGCAGAGACGATCAGGGGTCGGGCTATGGCTACACCTTC. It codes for CASRDDQGSGYGYTF.